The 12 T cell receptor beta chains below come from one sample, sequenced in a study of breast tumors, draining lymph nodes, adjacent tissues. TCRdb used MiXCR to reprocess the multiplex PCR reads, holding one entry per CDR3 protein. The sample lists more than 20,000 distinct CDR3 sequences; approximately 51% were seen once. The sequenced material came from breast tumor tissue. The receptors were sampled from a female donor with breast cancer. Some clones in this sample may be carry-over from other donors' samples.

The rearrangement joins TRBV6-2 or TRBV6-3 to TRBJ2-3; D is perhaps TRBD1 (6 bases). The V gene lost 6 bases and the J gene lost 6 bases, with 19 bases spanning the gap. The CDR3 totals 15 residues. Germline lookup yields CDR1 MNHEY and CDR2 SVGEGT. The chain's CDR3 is CASSQQGVSADTQYF. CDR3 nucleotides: TGTGCCAGCAGCCAACAGGGAGTGTCGGCGGATACGCAGTATTTT.

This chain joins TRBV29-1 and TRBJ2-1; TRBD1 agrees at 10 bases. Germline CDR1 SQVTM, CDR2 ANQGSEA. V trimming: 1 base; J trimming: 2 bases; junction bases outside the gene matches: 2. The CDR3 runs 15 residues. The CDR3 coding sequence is TGCAGCGTTGAAGGCGGACAGGGGGCCTACAATGAGCAGTTCTTC. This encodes CSVEGGQGAYNEQFF.

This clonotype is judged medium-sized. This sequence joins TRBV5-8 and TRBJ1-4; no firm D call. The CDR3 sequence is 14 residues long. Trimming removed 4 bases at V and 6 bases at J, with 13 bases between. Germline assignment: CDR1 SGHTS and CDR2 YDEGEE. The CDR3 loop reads CASSLGQVHEKLFF. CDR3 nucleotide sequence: TGTGCCAGCAGCCTCGGGCAGGTTCATGAAAAACTGTTTTTT.

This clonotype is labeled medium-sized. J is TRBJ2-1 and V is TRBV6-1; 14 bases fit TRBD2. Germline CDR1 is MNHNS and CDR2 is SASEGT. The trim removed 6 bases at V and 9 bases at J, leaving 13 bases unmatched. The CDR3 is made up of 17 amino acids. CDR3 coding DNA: TGTGCCAGCAGCGCTTTCTCCGGGACTAGCGGGAGCGGTGAGCAGTTCTTC. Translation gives CASSAFSGTSGSGEQFF.

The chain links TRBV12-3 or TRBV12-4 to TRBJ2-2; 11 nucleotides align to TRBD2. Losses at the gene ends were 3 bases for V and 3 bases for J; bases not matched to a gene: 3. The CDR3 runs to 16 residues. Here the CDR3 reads CASSFTSGSYTGELFF. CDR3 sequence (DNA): TGTGCCAGCAGTTTCACTAGCGGGAGTTACACCGGGGAGCTGTTTTTT.

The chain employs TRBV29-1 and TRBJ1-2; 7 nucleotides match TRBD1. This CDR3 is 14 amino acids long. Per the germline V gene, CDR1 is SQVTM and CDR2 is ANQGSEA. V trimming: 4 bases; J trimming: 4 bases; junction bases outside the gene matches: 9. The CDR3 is CSVGGQGDSYGYTF. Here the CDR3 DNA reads TGCAGCGTTGGGGGCCAGGGGGATAGCTATGGCTACACCTTC.

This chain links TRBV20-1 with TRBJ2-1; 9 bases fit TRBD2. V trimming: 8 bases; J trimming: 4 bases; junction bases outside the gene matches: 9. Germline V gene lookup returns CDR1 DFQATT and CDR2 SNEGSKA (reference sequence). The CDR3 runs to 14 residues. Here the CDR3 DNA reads TGCAGTACTGTAGCGGGAGAGGTGTACAATGAGCAGTTCTTC. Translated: CSTVAGEVYNEQFF.

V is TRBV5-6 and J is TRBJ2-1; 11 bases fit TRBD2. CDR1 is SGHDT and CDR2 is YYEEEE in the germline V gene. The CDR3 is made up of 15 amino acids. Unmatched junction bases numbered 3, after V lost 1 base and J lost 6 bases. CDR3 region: CASSLTSGRLNEQFF. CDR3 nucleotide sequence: TGTGCCAGCAGCTTGACTAGCGGGAGACTCAATGAGCAGTTCTTC.

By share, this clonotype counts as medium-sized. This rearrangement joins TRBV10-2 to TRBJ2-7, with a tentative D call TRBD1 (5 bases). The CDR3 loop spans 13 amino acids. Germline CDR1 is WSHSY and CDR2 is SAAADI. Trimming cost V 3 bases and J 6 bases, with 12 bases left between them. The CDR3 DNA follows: TGCGCCAGCAGTGAAGGGGCCCGCCTCGAGCAGTACTTC. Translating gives CASSEGARLEQYF.

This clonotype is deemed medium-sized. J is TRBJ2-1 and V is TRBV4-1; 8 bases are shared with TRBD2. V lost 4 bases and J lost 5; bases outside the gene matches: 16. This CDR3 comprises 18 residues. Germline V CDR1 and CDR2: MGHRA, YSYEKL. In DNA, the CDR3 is TGCGCCAGCAGCCCCGCCCCCGCCTTTACTAGCGGTAACAATGAGCAGTTCTTC. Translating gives CASSPAPAFTSGNNEQFF.

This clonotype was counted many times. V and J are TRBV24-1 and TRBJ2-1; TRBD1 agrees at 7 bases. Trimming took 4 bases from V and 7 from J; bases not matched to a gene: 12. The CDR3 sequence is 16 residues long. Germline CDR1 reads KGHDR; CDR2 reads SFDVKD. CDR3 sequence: CATSDYSGTVSNEQFF. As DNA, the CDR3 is TGTGCCACCAGTGACTACTCCGGGACAGTGTCTAATGAGCAGTTCTTC.

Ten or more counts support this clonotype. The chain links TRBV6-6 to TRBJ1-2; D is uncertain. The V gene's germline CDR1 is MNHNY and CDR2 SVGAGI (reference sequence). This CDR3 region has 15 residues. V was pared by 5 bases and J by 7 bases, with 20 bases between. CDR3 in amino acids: CASSHPGPRYCGYTF. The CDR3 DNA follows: TGTGCCAGCAGTCACCCCGGTCCCAGGTATTGTGGCTACACCTTC.